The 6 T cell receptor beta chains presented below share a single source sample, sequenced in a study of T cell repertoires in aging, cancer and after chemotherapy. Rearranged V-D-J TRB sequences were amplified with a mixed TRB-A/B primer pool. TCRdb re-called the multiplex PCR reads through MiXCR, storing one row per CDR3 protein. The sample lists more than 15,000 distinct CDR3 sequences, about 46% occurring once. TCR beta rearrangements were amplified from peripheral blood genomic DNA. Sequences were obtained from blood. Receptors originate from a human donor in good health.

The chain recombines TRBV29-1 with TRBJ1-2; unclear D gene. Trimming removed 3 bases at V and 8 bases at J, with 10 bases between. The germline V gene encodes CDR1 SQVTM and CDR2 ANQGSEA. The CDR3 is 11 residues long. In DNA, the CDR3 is TGCAGCGTTGATCCGGGTGAGGGCTACACCTTC. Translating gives CSVDPGEGYTF.

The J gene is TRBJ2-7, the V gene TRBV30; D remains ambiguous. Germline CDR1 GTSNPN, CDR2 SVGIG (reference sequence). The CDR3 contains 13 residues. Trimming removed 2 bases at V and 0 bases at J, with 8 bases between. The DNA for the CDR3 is TGTGCCTGGAGTCGACCTGACTCCTACGAGCAGTACTTC. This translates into CAWSRPDSYEQYF. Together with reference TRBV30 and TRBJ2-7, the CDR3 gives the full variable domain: SQTIHQWPATLVQPVGSPLSLECTVEGTSNPNLYWYRQAAGRGLQLLFYSVGIGQISSEVPQNLSASRPQDRQFILSSKKLLLSDSGFYLCAWSRPDSYEQYFGPGTRLTVT.

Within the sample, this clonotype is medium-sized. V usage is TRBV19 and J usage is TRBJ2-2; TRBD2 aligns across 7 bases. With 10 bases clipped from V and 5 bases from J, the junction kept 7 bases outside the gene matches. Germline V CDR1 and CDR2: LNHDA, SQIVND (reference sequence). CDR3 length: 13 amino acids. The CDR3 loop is CAIQLAWTGELFF. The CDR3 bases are TGTGCCATCCAACTAGCGTGGACCGGGGAGCTGTTTTTT.

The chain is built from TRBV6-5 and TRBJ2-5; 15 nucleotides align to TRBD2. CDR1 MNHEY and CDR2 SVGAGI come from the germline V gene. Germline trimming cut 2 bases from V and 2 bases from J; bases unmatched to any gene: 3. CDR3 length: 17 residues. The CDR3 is CASSYTGLAGGQETQYF. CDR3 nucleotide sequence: TGTGCCAGCAGTTACACGGGACTAGCGGGAGGTCAAGAGACCCAGTACTTC.

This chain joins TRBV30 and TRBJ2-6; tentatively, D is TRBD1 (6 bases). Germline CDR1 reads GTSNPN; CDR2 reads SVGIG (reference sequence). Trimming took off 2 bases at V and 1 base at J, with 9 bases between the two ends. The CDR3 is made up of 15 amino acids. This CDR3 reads CAWSLGGSGANVLTF. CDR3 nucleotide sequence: TGTGCCTGGAGTCTAGGGGGTTCTGGGGCCAACGTCCTGACTTTC.

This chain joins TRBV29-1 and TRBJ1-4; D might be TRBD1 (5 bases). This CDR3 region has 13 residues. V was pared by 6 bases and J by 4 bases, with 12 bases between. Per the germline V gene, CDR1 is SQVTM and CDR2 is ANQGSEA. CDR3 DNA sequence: TGCAGCGTACTGACAGCTCTTAATGAAAAACTGTTTTTT. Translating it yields CSVLTALNEKLFF.